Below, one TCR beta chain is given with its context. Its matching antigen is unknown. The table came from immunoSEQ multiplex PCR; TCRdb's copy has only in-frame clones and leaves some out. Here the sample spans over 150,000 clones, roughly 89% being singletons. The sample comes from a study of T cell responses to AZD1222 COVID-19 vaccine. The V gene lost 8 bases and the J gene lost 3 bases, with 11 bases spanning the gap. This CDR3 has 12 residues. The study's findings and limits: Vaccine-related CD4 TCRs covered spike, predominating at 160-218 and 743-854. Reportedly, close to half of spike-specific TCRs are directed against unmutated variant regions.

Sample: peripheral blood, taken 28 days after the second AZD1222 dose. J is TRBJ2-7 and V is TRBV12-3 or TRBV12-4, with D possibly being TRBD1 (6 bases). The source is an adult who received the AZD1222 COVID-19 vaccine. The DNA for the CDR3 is TGTGCCAGCGGACAGTTATACTACGAGCAGTACTTC. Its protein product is CASGQLYYEQYF.